These T cell receptor beta chains were read from a single sample in a study. TCRdb reprocessed the RT-PCR reads with MiXCR, giving one entry per CDR3 protein. This table holds fewer than 800,000 distinct CDR3 sequences, 12% to 15% found once. The source material was memory CD4+ T cells from blood. The receptor set was obtained from a female donor in good health, serving as a healthy control. The CDR3 runs from the conserved cysteine through the conserved F or W. D genes are given only for firm matches. Not every row has a clone size; where given, it reads once, few, many or a size class.

D gene	clone size	V gene	J gene	CDR3 protein	CDR3 DNA
NA	many	TRBV5-1	TRBJ2-2	CASTTGDTGELFF	TGCGCCAGCACCACTGGAGACACCGGGGAGCTGTTTTTT
NA	many	TRBV5-1	TRBJ2-5	CASSEGHGYQETQYF	TGCGCCAGCAGCGAAGGCCACGGCTACCAAGAGACCCAGTACTTC
NA	NA	TRBV29-1	TRBJ1-2	CSVQPSGREFYTF	TGCAGCGTCCAACCCTCGGGGAGGGAATTTTACACCTTC
TRBD1	few	TRBV7-2	TRBJ2-5	CASSLGGQGRETQYF	TGTGCCAGCAGCTTAGGAGGACAGGGGAGAGAGACCCAGTACTTC
NA	many	TRBV5-1	TRBJ1-4	CASSLTATNEKLFF	TGTGCCAGCAGCCTGACAGCAACTAATGAAAAACTGTTTTTT
TRBD1	NA	TRBV28	TRBJ1-1	CATNPDRAEAFF	TGTGCCACCAACCCGGACAGGGCTGAAGCTTTCTTT
TRBD2	few	TRBV7-2	TRBJ2-2	CASKRGYITGELFF	TGTGCCAGCAAGCGGGGCTACATCACCGGGGAGCTGTTTTTT
NA	many	TRBV6-5	TRBJ2-5	CASSATGTSVETQYF	TGTGCCAGCAGCGCGACCGGGACATCCGTAGAGACCCAGTACTTC
NA	NA	TRBV20-1	TRBJ2-7	CSATHMTATYEQYF	TGCAGTGCTACACATATGACGGCGACCTACGAGCAGTACTTC
NA	many	TRBV7-9	TRBJ2-7	CASSFPNTYEQYF	TGTGCCAGCAGCTTCCCTAATACCTACGAGCAGTACTTC
TRBD2	few	TRBV11-2	TRBJ2-1	CASSVTSGALGEQFF	TGTGCCAGCAGCGTGACTAGCGGGGCCCTCGGTGAGCAGTTCTTC
NA	NA	TRBV3-1	TRBJ2-1	CASSQPRAGGYNEQFF	TGTGCCAGCAGCCAGCCCCGGGCTGGAGGCTACAATGAGCAGTTCTTC
NA	many	TRBV20-1	TRBJ2-5	CSARNDRETQYF	TGCAGTGCTAGAAATGACAGGGAGACCCAGTACTTC
TRBD1	few	TRBV20-1	TRBJ1-2	CSAVGQGALFGYTF	TGCAGTGCTGTAGGACAGGGGGCGCTTTTTGGCTACACCTTC
NA	NA	TRBV7-8	TRBJ2-1	CASSFQGVLSYNEQFF	TGTGCCAGCAGCTTCCAGGGAGTTCTTTCCTACAATGAGCAGTTCTTC
NA	NA	TRBV5-1	TRBJ2-2	CASSLRGGPWELFF	TGCGCCAGCAGCTTGCGAGGTGGGCCTTGGGAGCTGTTTTTT
NA	NA	TRBV20-1	TRBJ1-5	CSASPRTYAEPQHF	TGCAGTGCCTCCCCCCGGACCTACGCGGAACCCCAGCATTTT
NA	NA	TRBV7-2	TRBJ2-7	CASGTGGGGYYEQYF	TGTGCCAGCGGGACCGGGGGCGGCGGGTACTACGAGCAGTACTTC
NA	NA	TRBV6-1	TRBJ1-1	CASSRGGEWDTEAFF	TGTGCCAGCAGTCGGGGCGGGGAATGGGACACTGAAGCTTTCTTT
NA	many	TRBV29-1	TRBJ2-1	CSVEGGISSYNEQFF	TGCAGCGTTGAGGGCGGGATTAGCTCCTACAATGAGCAGTTCTTC
TRBD2	many	TRBV20-1	TRBJ2-3	CSARRTSGRWDTQYF	TGCAGTGCTAGGCGGACTAGCGGGAGATGGGATACGCAGTATTTT
NA	NA	TRBV24-1	TRBJ2-2	CATSDPGQHTGELFF	TGTGCCACCAGTGACCCTGGACAGCACACCGGGGAGCTGTTTTTT
NA	many	TRBV4-3	TRBJ1-2	CASSQDGELANYGYTF	TGCGCCAGCAGCCAAGATGGGGAGTTAGCTAACTATGGCTACACCTTC
TRBD1	many	TRBV4-2	TRBJ2-7	CASSQGAGTGGQEQYF	TGTGCCAGCAGCCAAGGTGCCGGGACAGGGGGTCAGGAGCAGTACTTC
NA	NA	TRBV4-3	TRBJ1-2	CASSQERGAPVYGYTF	TGCGCCAGCAGCCAAGAGCGGGGAGCACCAGTTTATGGCTACACCTTC
NA	few	TRBV20-1	TRBJ2-4	CSASMRDIQYF	TGCAGTGCTAGTATGAGGGACATTCAGTACTTC
NA	NA	TRBV6-5	TRBJ2-4	CAIQQGVPKNIQYF	TGTGCCATCCAACAGGGTGTGCCCAAAAACATTCAGTACTTC
TRBD1	NA	TRBV12-3/TRBV12-4	TRBJ2-5	CASSFVGTGLETQYF	TGTGCCAGCAGTTTTGTCGGGACAGGTTTAGAGACCCAGTACTTC
TRBD2	few	TRBV6-6	TRBJ2-7	CASSYEAGAGYEQYF	TGTGCCAGCAGTTACGAGGCGGGAGCTGGCTACGAGCAGTACTTC
TRBD1	few	TRBV20-1	TRBJ2-1	CSARGQGFNEQFF	TGCAGTGCTAGGGGACAGGGGTTCAATGAGCAGTTCTTC
NA	many	TRBV6-1	TRBJ2-6	CASSELRVAGANVLTF	TGTGCCAGCAGTGAATTGAGGGTAGCCGGGGCCAACGTCCTGACTTTC
TRBD1	many	TRBV5-1	TRBJ2-5	CASSPGQGQETQYF	TGCGCCAGCAGCCCGGGACAGGGCCAAGAGACCCAGTACTTC
TRBD1	many	TRBV12-3/TRBV12-4	TRBJ1-5	CASNRGILQPQHF	TGTGCCAGCAACAGGGGGATTTTGCAGCCCCAGCATTTT
TRBD1	few	TRBV29-1	TRBJ2-7	CSVDRSGQSYEQYF	TGCAGCGTTGATAGGTCGGGACAGTCCTACGAGCAGTACTTC
TRBD1	NA	TRBV11-1	TRBJ1-5	CASSQGAEQPQHF	TGTGCCAGCTCACAGGGGGCGGAACAGCCCCAGCATTTT
NA	NA	TRBV10-3	TRBJ2-7	CAISEETGWSSYEQYF	TGTGCCATCAGCGAGGAGACGGGATGGAGCTCCTACGAGCAGTACTTC
TRBD1	many	TRBV20-1	TRBJ2-7	CSARRGTGDEQYF	TGCAGTGCTAGACGAGGGACAGGGGACGAGCAGTACTTC
TRBD1	NA	TRBV5-1	TRBJ2-1	CASSITGGSQGEQFF	TGCGCCAGCAGTATCACAGGGGGCTCCCAGGGTGAGCAGTTCTTC
NA	few	TRBV7-2	TRBJ2-1	CASSHGINEQFF	TGTGCCAGCAGCCATGGAATCAATGAGCAGTTCTTC
NA	few	TRBV5-4	TRBJ2-1	CASSPGWSSYNEQFF	TGTGCCAGCAGCCCGGGGTGGAGCTCCTACAATGAGCAGTTCTTC
NA	NA	TRBV20-1	TRBJ2-1	CSAGDPWGNEQFF	TGCAGTGCGGGGGACCCGTGGGGCAATGAGCAGTTCTTC
TRBD1	many	TRBV10-3	TRBJ2-2	CAISNQAGQGAFGELFF	TGTGCCATCAGTAACCAGGCGGGACAGGGGGCTTTCGGGGAGCTGTTTTTT